The 16 T cell receptor beta chains reported below all come from one sample, sequenced in a study of blood T cell repertoires in COVID-19. Clones were read by immunoSEQ multiplex PCR, and TCRdb kept only the in-frame ones, dropping some. The table lists about 100,000 clones, more than 75% of them singletons. Sequencing input: peripheral blood. The receptor set was obtained from a man aged 60 to 75 with active or convalescent COVID-19.

The chain carries TRBV9 and TRBJ1-5; D ambiguous. The germline gives CDR1 SGDLS, CDR2 YYNGEE. With 0 bases removed from V and 7 bases from J, the gap between germline ends came to 14 bases. The CDR3 contains 15 residues. The CDR3, as DNA: TGTGCCAGCAGCGTAGGTCCGGGAATGCGACAGCCCCAGCATTTT. Translating gives CASSVGPGMRQPQHF.

The chain combines TRBV19 with TRBJ2-7, with 12 nucleotides matching TRBD2. After removal of 5 bases from V and 4 bases from J, the junction contained 6 bases not matched to a gene. Germline assignment: CDR1 LNHDA and CDR2 SQIVND (reference sequence). This CDR3 comprises 15 residues. CDR3 nucleotides: TGTGCCAGTAGTTGCCCGACTAGCGGGAGTTACGAGCAGTACGTC. It translates to CASSCPTSGSYEQYV.

This chain connects TRBV11-2 to TRBJ1-1; perhaps TRBD1 as D (5 bases). Germline CDR1 reads SGHAT; CDR2 reads FQNNGV. Trimming stripped 5 bases from V and 5 bases from J, with 18 bases between. The CDR3 is made up of 15 amino acids. The CDR3 protein is CASSPTARARTEAFF. The CDR3 coding sequence is TGTGCCAGCAGCCCGACCGCCAGGGCGAGGACTGAAGCTTTCTTT. The full variable domain, rest sourced from reference TRBV11-2 and TRBJ1-1, is EAGVAQSPRYKIIEKRQSVAFWCNPISGHATLYWYQQILGQGPKLLIQFQNNGVVDDSQLPKDRFSAERLKGVDSTLKIQPAKLEDSAVYLCASSPTARARTEAFFGQGTRLTVV.

In its sample, this clone was seen a few times. The V and J genes are TRBV6-6 and TRBJ1-2; D is ambiguous. The CDR3 length is 12 residues. V lost 2 bases, J lost 4 bases, and 5 bases lay in between. Germline CDR1 and CDR2: MNHNY and SVGAGI (reference sequence). The CDR3 loop is CASSYTAYGYTF. The CDR3 coding sequence is TGTGCCAGCAGTTACACAGCCTATGGCTACACCTTC.

This clone came up a few times. The V and J genes are TRBV7-9 and TRBJ1-2, with 7 bases lining up with TRBD1. The CDR3 is 15 amino acids. Trimming cost V 3 bases and J 6 bases; bases outside gene matches: 10. Germline lookup yields CDR1 SEHNR and CDR2 FQNEAQ (reference sequence). CDR3 region: CASSLVLTGPNGYTF. The DNA for the CDR3 is TGTGCCAGCAGCTTGGTGCTGACAGGGCCCAATGGCTACACCTTC.

This clone was detected a few times. This rearrangement joins TRBV12-3 or TRBV12-4 to TRBJ2-5; a weak D match, TRBD2 (5 bases). The CDR3 contains 13 residues. V was clipped by 3 bases and J by 9 bases, with 14 bases between them. The CDR3 here is CASSLSRTVSQYF. The CDR3 nucleotides read TGTGCCAGCAGTTTGTCCAGGACTGTGTCCCAGTACTTC.

This sequence joins TRBV7-2 and TRBJ2-1; 9 nucleotides match TRBD2. CDR1 SGHTA and CDR2 FQGNSA come from the germline V gene. The CDR3 consists of 17 residues. With 1 base clipped from V and 6 bases from J, the junction kept 10 bases outside the gene matches. The CDR3 coding sequence is TGTGCCAGCAGCTTAGATTCTAGCGGGACACCCTTCAATGAGCAGTTCTTC. Its translation is CASSLDSSGTPFNEQFF.

This chain uses TRBV6-6 with TRBJ2-7; 12 bases line up with TRBD2. The CDR3 runs 15 residues. Germline CDR1 reads MNHNY; CDR2 reads SVGAGI (reference sequence). J gave up 6 bases and V 6 bases, and 9 bases lay outside the gene matches. The CDR3 region has the DNA TGTGCCAGCAGCCAACAGACTAGCGGGAGTCGCGAGCAGTACTTC. It translates to CASSQQTSGSREQYF.

V usage is TRBV6-1 and J usage is TRBJ1-5; D is ambiguous. Trimming stripped 5 bases from V and 0 bases from J, with 14 bases between. This CDR3 has 16 amino acids. The germline CDR1 and CDR2 sequences are MNHNS and SASEGT. The CDR3 DNA reads TGTGCCAGCAGTCAAGGGAGGCAGCGTAGCAATCAGCCCCAGCATTTT. Encoded protein: CASSQGRQRSNQPQHF.

In nucleotides, the CDR3 is TGTGCCAGTAAGGAGGCGGGAGGGCCGACAGATACGCAGTATTTT. Amino acid sequence: CASKEAGGPTDTQYF. This chain links TRBV19 with TRBJ2-3, with 9 bases that match TRBD2. After removal of 7 bases from V and 3 bases from J, the junction contained 8 bases not matched to a gene. The CDR3 spans 15 residues. Germline assignment: CDR1 LNHDA and CDR2 SQIVND (reference sequence).

The J gene is TRBJ1-3, the V gene TRBV4-3; D is possibly TRBD1 (5 bases). Germline assignment: CDR1 LGHNA and CDR2 YSLEER. The length of the CDR3 is 15 residues. Trimming took 0 bases from V and 6 from J, leaving 12 bases between them. DNA for the CDR3: TGCGCCAGCAGCCAAGATCGTAGGGGCCTAAACACCATATATTTT. Its protein is CASSQDRRGLNTIYF.

The V gene is TRBV2, the J gene TRBJ2-5; TRBD2 matches at 10 bases. The CDR3 is made up of 14 amino acids. The germline V gene has CDR1 SNHLY and CDR2 FYNNEI. V lost 6 bases and J lost 5; bases outside the gene matches: 6. CDR3 residues: CASSEREGAETQYF. The CDR3 DNA reads as TGTGCCAGCAGCGAGCGGGAGGGGGCGGAGACCCAGTACTTC.

The chain employs TRBV5-1 and TRBJ2-5, with TRBD1 as a possible D gene (6 bases). The germline CDR1 and CDR2 sequences are SGHRS and YFSETQ. The CDR3 is 15 residues long. V gave up 6 bases and J gave up 0 bases, with 15 bases separating them. The CDR3, as DNA: TGCGCCAGCATCGAATCCGGGACATACCAAGAGACCCAGTACTTC. Amino acids: CASIESGTYQETQYF. Full variable domain (remainder filled in from reference TRBV5-1 and TRBJ2-5): KAGVTQTPRYLIKTRGQQVTLSCSPISGHRSVSWYQQTPGQGLQFLFEYFSETQRNKGNFPGRFSGRQFSNSRSEMNVSTLELGDSALYLCASIESGTYQETQYFGPGTRLLVL.

This clone was observed a few times. The chain joins TRBV27 to TRBJ1-5, with 8 nucleotides matching TRBD1. The CDR3 spans 15 residues. V was pared by 3 bases and J by 2 bases, with 3 bases of the junction left unmatched. From germline, CDR1 is MNHEY and CDR2 SMNVEV (reference sequence). CDR3 residues: CASSFGGQGNQPQHF. The CDR3 nucleotides are TGTGCCAGCAGTTTTGGGGGACAGGGCAATCAGCCCCAGCATTTT.

The chain links TRBV7-8 to TRBJ1-6, with TRBD1 identical over 7 bases. Germline V gene data show CDR1 as SGHVS and CDR2 as FQNEAQ. V gave up 0 bases and J gave up 8 bases; unmatched junction bases: 7. The CDR3 has 16 residues. The DNA for the CDR3 is TGTGCCAGCAGCTTAGCCATAGGCAGGGGGGATTCACCCCTCCACTTT. Amino acid sequence: CASSLAIGRGDSPLHF.

The genes are TRBV5-1 and TRBJ1-1; 7 bases are a match to TRBD1. Germline CDR1 SGHRS, CDR2 YFSETQ. The CDR3 is 14 amino acids. Trimming removed 4 bases from V and 6 bases from J; junction bases left unmatched: 9. CDR3 sequence: CASSRTGAPAEAFF. Here the CDR3 DNA reads TGCGCCAGCAGCCGGACAGGAGCTCCCGCTGAAGCTTTCTTT.